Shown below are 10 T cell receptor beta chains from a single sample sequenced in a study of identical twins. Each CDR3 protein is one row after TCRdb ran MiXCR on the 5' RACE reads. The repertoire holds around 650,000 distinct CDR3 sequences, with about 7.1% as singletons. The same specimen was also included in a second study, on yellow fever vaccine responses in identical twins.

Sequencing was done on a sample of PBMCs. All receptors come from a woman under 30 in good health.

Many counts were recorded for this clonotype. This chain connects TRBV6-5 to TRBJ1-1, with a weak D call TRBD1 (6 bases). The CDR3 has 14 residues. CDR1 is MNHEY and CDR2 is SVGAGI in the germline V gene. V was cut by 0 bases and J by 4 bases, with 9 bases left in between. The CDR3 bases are TGTGCCAGCAGTTACTCAGGGGGAGGCACTGAAGCTTTCTTT. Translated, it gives CASSYSGGGTEAFF.

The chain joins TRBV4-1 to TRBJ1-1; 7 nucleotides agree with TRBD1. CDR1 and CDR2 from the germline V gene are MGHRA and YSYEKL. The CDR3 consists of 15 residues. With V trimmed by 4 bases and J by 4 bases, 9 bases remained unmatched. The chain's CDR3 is CASSRGPTGTTEAFF. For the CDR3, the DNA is TGCGCCAGCAGCCGAGGCCCGACAGGGACCACTGAAGCTTTCTTT.

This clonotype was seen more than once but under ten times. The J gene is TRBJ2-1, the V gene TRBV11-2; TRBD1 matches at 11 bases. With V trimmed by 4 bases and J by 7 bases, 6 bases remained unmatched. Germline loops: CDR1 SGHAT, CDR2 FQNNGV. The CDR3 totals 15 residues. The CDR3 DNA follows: TGTGCCAGCAGCTGGGGGGACAGGGGGTCTAATGAGCAGTTCTTC. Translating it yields CASSWGDRGSNEQFF.

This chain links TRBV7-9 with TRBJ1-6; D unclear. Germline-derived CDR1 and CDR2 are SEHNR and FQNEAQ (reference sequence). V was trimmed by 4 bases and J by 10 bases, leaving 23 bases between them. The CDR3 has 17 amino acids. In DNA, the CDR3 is TGTGCCAGCAGCTCCATGACCGGGAGCCAAGCGGAGTCACCCCTCCACTTT. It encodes CASSSMTGSQAESPLHF. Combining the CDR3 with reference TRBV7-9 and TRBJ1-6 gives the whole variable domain DTGVSQNPRHKITKRGQNVTFRCDPISEHNRLYWYRQTLGQGPEFLTYFQNEAQLEKSRLLSDRFSAERPKGSFSTLEIQRTEQGDSAMYLCASSSMTGSQAESPLHFGNGTRLTVT.

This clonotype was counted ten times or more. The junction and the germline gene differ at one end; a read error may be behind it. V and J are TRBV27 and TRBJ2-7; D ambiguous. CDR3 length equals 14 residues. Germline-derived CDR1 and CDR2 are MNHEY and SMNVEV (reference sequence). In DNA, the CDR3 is TGCGCCAGCAGCTTAGGCGGTCCCTCCTACGAGCAGTACTTC. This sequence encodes CASSLGGPSYEQYF.

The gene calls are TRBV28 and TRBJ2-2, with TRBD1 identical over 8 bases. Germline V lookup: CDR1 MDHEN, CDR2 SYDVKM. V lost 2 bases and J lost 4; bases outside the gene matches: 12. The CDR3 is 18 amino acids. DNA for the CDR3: TGTGCCAGCAGTTTAGACAGGGGTGGTTATATTTTCACCGGGGAGCTGTTTTTT. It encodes CASSLDRGGYIFTGELFF.

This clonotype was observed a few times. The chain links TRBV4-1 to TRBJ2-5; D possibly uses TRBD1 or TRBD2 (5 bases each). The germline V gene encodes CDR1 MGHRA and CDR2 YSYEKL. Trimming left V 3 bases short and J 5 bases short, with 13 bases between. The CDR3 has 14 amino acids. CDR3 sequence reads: CASSQGPGPETQYF. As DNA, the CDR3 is TGCGCCAGCAGCCAGGGACCGGGCCCGGAGACCCAGTACTTC.

This chain's CDR3 is CASRPGQDYNEQFF. DNA of the CDR3: TGCGCCAGCAGGCCGGGACAGGACTACAATGAGCAGTTCTTC. The chain couples TRBV5-1 to TRBJ2-1; 8 nucleotides match TRBD1. V was pared by 5 bases and J by 3 bases, with 4 bases of the junction left unmatched. The CDR3 is 14 amino acids. Germline V CDR1 and CDR2: SGHRS, YFSETQ.

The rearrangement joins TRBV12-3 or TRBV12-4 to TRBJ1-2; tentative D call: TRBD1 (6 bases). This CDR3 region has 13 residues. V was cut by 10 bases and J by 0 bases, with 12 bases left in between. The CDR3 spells CATRDTSNYGYTF. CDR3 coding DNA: TGTGCCACCCGGGACACTTCTAACTATGGCTACACCTTC.

CDR3 coding DNA: TGTGCCAGCAGTTACAGAGTGGAGACCCAGTACTTC. This translates into CASSYRVETQYF. This chain joins TRBV6-5 and TRBJ2-5, with D uncertain. The CDR3 contains 12 residues. Germline CDR1 and CDR2: MNHEY and SVGAGI. With 2 bases removed from V and 5 bases from J, the gap between germline ends came to 6 bases.